Detailed here is one TCR beta chain. This CDR3 has 16 residues. Trimming removed 1 base from V and 7 bases from J, with 16 bases in between. From germline, CDR1 is LGHDT and CDR2 YNNKEL (reference sequence). This sample was taken from a study of blood T cell repertoires in COVID-19. As for the study in general: The United States, Italy and Spain provided the acute and convalescent COVID-19 samples. T cells, B-cell-depleted T cells, or PBMCs provided the cDNA or gDNA that served as material.

How the authors handled the data: Scientists estimated how many nucleated cells there were by amplifying reference gene primers. Clones were read by immunoSEQ multiplex PCR, and TCRdb kept only the in-frame ones, dropping some. V and J calls and clone size are given by that table; D and trimming were obtained from the DNA. The sample shows about 140,000 clones, around four fifths of them seen only once. The chain uses TRBV3-1 (or the pseudogene TRBV3-2) and TRBJ1-4; no clear D gene. Material for sequencing was peripheral blood. The receptor was isolated from a woman aged 80 or over with acute or convalescent COVID-19. The CDR3 is CASSQGPWGVGEKLFF. For the CDR3, the DNA is TGTGCCAGCAGCCAAGGGCCGTGGGGAGTAGGTGAAAAACTGTTTTTT.